This T cell receptor (beta chain) was recovered during a study of Tregs in tolerant kidney transplant recipients. The length of the CDR3 is 12 residues. Per the germline V gene, CDR1 is KGHSH and CDR2 is LQKENI. Trimming shortened V by 5 bases and J by 4 bases, and 7 bases separated the two germline ends. This table comes from immunoSEQ multiplex PCR, and its TCRdb copy is limited to in-frame clones, with some not included. Among some 70,000 clones listed, 80% to 85% were seen once. The specimen was CD4+ T cells from blood. The chain employs TRBV18 and TRBJ2-3; D remains unclear. The TCR sequence derives from a human donor in good health. The CDR3 DNA reads as TGTGCCAGCTCAACTGGTTCAGATACGCAGTATTTT. The encoded protein is CASSTGSDTQYF.